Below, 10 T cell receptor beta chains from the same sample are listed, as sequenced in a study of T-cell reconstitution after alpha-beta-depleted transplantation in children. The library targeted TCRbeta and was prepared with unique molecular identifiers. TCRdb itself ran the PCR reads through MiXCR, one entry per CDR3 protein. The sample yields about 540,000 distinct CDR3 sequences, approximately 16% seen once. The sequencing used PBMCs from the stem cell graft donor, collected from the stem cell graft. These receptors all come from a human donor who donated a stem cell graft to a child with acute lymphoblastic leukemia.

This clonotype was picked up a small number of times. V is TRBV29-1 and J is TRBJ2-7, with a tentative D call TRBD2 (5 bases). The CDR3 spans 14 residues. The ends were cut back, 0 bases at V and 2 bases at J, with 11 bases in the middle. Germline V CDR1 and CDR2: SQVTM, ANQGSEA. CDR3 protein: CSVEDEGYTYEQYF. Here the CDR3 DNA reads TGCAGCGTTGAAGATGAGGGTTATACCTACGAGCAGTACTTC.

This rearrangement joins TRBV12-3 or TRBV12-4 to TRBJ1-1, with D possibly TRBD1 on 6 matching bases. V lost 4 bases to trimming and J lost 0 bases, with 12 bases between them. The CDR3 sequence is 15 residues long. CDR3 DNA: TGTGCCAGCAGTTCGACAGGAGCCCTGAACACTGAAGCTTTCTTT. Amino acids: CASSSTGALNTEAFF.

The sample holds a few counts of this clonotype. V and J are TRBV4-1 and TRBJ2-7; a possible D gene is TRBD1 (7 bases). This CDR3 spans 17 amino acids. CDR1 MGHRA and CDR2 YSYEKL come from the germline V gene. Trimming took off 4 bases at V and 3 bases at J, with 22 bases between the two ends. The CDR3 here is CASSPRWPGGNVYEQYF. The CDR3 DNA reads TGCGCCAGCAGCCCGCGCTGGCCAGGGGGGAATGTCTACGAGCAGTACTTC.

The CDR3 nucleotides read TGCAGCGTTGAATCTGCATACGAGCAGTACTTC. Its protein product is CSVESAYEQYF. This chain uses TRBV29-1 with TRBJ2-7; no definite D call. Germline loops: CDR1 SQVTM, CDR2 ANQGSEA. V lost 2 bases and J lost 4, with 6 bases in between. This CDR3 comprises 11 residues.

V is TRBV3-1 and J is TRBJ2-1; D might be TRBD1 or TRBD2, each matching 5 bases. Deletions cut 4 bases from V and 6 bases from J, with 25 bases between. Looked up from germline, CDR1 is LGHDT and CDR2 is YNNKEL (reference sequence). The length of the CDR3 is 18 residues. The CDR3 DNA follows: TGTGCCAGCAGCCTACACTTCTCGGGACCCTCATCGCCCAATGAGCAGTTCTTC. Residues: CASSLHFSGPSSPNEQFF.

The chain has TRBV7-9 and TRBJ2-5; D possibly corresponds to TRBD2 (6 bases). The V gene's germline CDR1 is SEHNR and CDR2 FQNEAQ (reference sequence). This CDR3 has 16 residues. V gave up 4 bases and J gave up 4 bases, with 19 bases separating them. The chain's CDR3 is CASSSPTDSGGETQYF. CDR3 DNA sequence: TGTGCCAGCAGCTCTCCAACGGATAGCGGCGGAGAGACCCAGTACTTC.

The CDR3 DNA reads TGTGCCAGCAGTTTTCGGCAGGGCACAGATACGCAGTATTTT. Its protein product is CASSFRQGTDTQYF. The rearrangement links TRBV12-3 or TRBV12-4 to TRBJ2-3; D not resolved. This CDR3 is 14 amino acids long. Trimming removed 3 bases from V and 1 base from J, with 8 bases in between.

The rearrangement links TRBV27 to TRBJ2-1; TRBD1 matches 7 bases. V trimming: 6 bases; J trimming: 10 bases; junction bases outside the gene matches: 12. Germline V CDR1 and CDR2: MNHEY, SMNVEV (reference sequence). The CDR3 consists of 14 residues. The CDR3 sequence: CASSLGTALGEQFF. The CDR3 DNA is TGTGCCAGCAGCCTAGGGACAGCCTTGGGGGAGCAGTTCTTC.

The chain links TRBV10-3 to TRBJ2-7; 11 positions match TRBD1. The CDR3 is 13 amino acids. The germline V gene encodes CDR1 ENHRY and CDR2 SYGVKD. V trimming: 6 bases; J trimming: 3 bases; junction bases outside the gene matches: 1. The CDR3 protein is CAIRGQGDYEQYF. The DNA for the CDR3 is TGTGCCATCAGGGGACAGGGGGACTACGAGCAGTACTTC.

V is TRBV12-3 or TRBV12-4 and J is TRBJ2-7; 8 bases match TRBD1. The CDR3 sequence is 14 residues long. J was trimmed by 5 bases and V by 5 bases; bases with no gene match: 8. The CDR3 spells CASSPGTGGNEQYF. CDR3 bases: TGTGCCAGCAGTCCCGGGACAGGTGGTAACGAGCAGTACTTC.